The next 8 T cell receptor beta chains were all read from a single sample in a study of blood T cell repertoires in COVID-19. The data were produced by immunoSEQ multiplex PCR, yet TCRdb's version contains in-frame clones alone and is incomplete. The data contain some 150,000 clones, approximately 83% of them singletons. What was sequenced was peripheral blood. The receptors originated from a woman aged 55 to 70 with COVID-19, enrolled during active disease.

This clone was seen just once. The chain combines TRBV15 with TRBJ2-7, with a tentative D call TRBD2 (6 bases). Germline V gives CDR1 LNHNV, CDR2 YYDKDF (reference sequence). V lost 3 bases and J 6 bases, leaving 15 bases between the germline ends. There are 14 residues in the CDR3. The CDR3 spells CATSSRLASSEQYF. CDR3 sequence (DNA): TGTGCCACCAGCAGCCGTCTAGCGTCTAGCGAGCAGTACTTC.

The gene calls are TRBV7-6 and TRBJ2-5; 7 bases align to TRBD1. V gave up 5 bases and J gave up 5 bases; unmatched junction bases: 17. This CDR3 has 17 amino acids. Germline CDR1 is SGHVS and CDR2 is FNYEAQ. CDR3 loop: CASSPKKFPGQQETQYF. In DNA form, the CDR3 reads TGTGCCAGCAGCCCCAAAAAATTCCCGGGACAGCAGGAGACCCAGTACTTC.

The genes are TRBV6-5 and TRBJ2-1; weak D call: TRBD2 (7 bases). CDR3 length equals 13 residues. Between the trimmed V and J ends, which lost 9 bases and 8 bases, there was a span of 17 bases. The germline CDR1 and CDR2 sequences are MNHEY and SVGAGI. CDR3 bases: TGTGCCAGTCGAGGGGGGGCGGTCTATGAGCAGTTCTTC. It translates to CASRGGAVYEQFF.

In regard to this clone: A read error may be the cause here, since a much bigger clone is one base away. The chain's CDR3 is CASSRQGNQPQHF. The CDR3 nucleotides read TGTGCCAGCAGTAGACAGGGGAATCAGCCCCAGCATTTT. This chain connects TRBV12-3 or TRBV12-4 to TRBJ1-5, with 8 bases identical to TRBD1. The CDR3 runs to 13 residues. Trimming cost V 5 bases and J 4 bases; bases outside gene matches: 1.

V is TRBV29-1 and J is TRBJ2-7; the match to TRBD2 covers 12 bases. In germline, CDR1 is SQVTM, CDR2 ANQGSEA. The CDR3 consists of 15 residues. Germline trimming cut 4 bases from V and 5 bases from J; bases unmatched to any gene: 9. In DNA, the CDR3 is TGCAGCGTTGCCCTCCTAGCGGGGGGGCCCAACGAGCAGTACTTC. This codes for CSVALLAGGPNEQYF.

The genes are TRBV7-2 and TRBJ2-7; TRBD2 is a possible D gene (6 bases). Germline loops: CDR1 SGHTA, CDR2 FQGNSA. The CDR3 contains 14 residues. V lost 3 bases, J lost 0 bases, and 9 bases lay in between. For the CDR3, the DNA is TGTGCCAGCAGCTTCGGGACTCCCTCCTACGAGCAGTACTTC. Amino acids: CASSFGTPSYEQYF.

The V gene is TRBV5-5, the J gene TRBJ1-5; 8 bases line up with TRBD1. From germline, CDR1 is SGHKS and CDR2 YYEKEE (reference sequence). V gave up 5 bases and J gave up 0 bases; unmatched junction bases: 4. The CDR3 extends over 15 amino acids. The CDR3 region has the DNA TGTGCCAGCAGACAAGGACAGGGTAGCAATCAGCCCCAGCATTTT. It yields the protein CASRQGQGSNQPQHF.

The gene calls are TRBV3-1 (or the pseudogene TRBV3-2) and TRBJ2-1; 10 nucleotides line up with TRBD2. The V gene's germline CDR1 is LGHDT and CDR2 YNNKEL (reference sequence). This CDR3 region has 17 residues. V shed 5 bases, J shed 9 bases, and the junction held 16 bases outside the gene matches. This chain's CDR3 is CASSYLPGERGGSEQFF. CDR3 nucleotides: TGTGCCAGCAGCTACCTCCCGGGGGAGCGGGGGGGCAGTGAGCAGTTCTTC.